The clone carrying this T cell receptor beta chain has a handful of counts. V was shortened by 2 bases and J by 2 bases, with 8 bases between the two germline ends. This CDR3 comprises 14 residues. Germline CDR1 is MNHEY and CDR2 is SVGEGT. This sample was included in a study of blood T cells in healthy people across ages. Primed by a sample-barcoded 5' primer and a J-beta primer mix, a second PCR proceeded for about 7 to 11 cycles. With 12 random nucleotides, a template-switch adaptor tagged each individual cDNA molecule. TCRdb called the 5' RACE reads again in MiXCR, with one record for every CDR3 protein. The sample records about 1.6 million distinct CDR3 sequences, about 35% being singletons.

This TCR was recovered from a woman younger than 45 in good health. The chain has TRBV6-2 or TRBV6-3 and TRBJ2-3; D is unresolved. Sequences were obtained from blood. The CDR3 bases are TGTGCCAGCAGTTACAGTTACAACACAGATACGCAGTATTTT. Protein sequence: CASSYSYNTDTQYF.